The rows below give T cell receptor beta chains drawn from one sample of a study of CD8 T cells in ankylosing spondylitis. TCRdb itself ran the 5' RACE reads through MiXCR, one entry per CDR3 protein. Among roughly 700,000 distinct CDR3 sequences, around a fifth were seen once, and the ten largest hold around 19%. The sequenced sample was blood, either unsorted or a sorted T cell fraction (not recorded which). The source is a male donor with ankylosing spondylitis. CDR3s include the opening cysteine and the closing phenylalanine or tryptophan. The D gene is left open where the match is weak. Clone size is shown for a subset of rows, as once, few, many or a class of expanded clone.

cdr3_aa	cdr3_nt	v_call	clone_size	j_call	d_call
CASSQDATLRYGYTF	TGCGCCAGCAGCCAAGATGCGACCCTCCGGTATGGCTACACCTTC	TRBV4-3	.	TRBJ1-2	.
CASSVVGTGVYTF	TGTGCCAGCAGCGTAGTGGGGACAGGAGTCTACACCTTC	TRBV9	many	TRBJ1-2	TRBD1
CSVEWNTEAFF	TGCAGCGTTGAGTGGAACACTGAAGCTTTCTTT	TRBV29-1	few	TRBJ1-1	.
CASSFLSGAAGELFF	TGTGCCAGCAGCTTTCTTTCGGGGGCCGCCGGGGAGCTGTTTTTT	TRBV7-6	.	TRBJ2-2	.
CSARALGAGWNTGELFF	TGCAGTGCTAGAGCCCTGGGTGCAGGGTGGAACACCGGGGAGCTGTTTTTT	TRBV20-1	.	TRBJ2-2	.
CASTHPGVAGHTDTQYF	TGTGCCAGTACTCATCCCGGGGTAGCGGGTCACACAGATACGCAGTATTTT	TRBV19	few	TRBJ2-3	TRBD2
CASKGPTDTQYF	TGTGCCAGCAAAGGGCCCACAGATACGCAGTATTTT	TRBV6-5	once	TRBJ2-3	.
CASTTDRGGGYTF	TGTGCCAGCACCACGGACAGGGGGGGTGGCTACACCTTC	TRBV12-3/TRBV12-4	many	TRBJ1-2	TRBD1
CASSESLGEGTYEQYF	TGTGCCAGCAGTGAATCCCTCGGGGAGGGGACCTACGAGCAGTACTTC	TRBV25-1	.	TRBJ2-7	TRBD2
CSAQAPSTDTQYF	TGCAGTGCTCAAGCACCTAGCACAGATACGCAGTATTTT	TRBV20-1	few	TRBJ2-3	.
CSVNGGWGRYNEQFF	TGCAGCGTTAACGGGGGGTGGGGGCGATACAATGAGCAGTTCTTC	TRBV29-1	.	TRBJ2-1	.
CASSSFQGAITDTQYF	TGTGCCAGCAGCTCCTTCCAGGGGGCGATCACAGATACGCAGTATTTT	TRBV7-9	.	TRBJ2-3	TRBD1
CASSLGLSDGPNTGELFF	TGTGCCAGCAGCTTGGGGTTGAGTGACGGACCGAACACCGGGGAGCTGTTTTTT	TRBV11-1	.	TRBJ2-2	.
CASTFLTNRETQYF	TGTGCCAGCACCTTTTTGACAAATCGAGAGACCCAGTACTTC	TRBV6-1	few	TRBJ2-5	.
CSARGDLTGDTQYF	TGCAGTGCTAGAGGGGACTTGACGGGAGATACGCAGTATTTT	TRBV20-1	few	TRBJ2-3	.
CSAREQYNSPLHF	TGCAGTGCTAGAGAACAGTATAATTCACCCCTCCACTTT	TRBV20-1	.	TRBJ1-6	.
CASSPRNRENYGYTF	TGTGCCAGCAGTCCAAGGAACAGGGAAAACTATGGCTACACCTTC	TRBV27	few	TRBJ1-2	.
CSVEERGYSYNEQFF	TGCAGCGTTGAAGAGAGGGGGTACTCCTACAATGAGCAGTTCTTC	TRBV29-1	.	TRBJ2-1	.
CASSQLQGDWINEQFF	TGTGCCAGCAGCCAATTACAGGGGGATTGGATAAATGAGCAGTTCTTC	TRBV14	few	TRBJ2-1	TRBD1
CASSLEAWGAGRKTQYF	TGCGCCAGCAGCTTGGAAGCATGGGGGGCGGGAAGGAAGACCCAGTACTTC	TRBV5-1	.	TRBJ2-5	.
CAWSPTGGFDEQFF	TGTGCCTGGAGTCCTACAGGGGGGTTCGATGAGCAGTTCTTC	TRBV30	few	TRBJ2-1	TRBD1
CASSFPDTQYF	TGTGCCAGCAGCTTCCCAGATACGCAGTATTTT	TRBV7-9	.	TRBJ2-3	.
CATSDPQGYPSGREYNEQFF	TGTGCCACCAGTGACCCGCAGGGTTATCCCAGCGGGAGGGAGTACAATGAGCAGTTCTTC	TRBV24-1	few	TRBJ2-1	TRBD2
CASSQGQFNQPQHF	TGTGCCAGCAGCCAAGGGCAGTTTAATCAGCCCCAGCATTTT	TRBV2	few	TRBJ1-5	.
CASRQDLQDGYTF	TGTGCCAGCAGACAAGACCTACAGGACGGCTACACCTTC	TRBV6-4	.	TRBJ1-2	.
CASSGQGSLKTQYF	TGTGCCAGCAGTGGACAGGGGAGCTTAAAGACCCAGTACTTC	TRBV28	many	TRBJ2-5	TRBD1
CSASGQGYTGELFF	TGCAGCGCCTCGGGACAGGGGTACACCGGGGAGCTGTTTTTT	TRBV29-1	few	TRBJ2-2	TRBD1
CAIKENTEAFF	TGTGCCATCAAGGAGAACACTGAAGCTTTCTTT	TRBV10-3	.	TRBJ1-1	.